These T cell receptor beta chains were read from a single sample in a study of beta chain features in type 1 diabetes. TCRdb's copy holds only in-frame clones and misses some; the assay was immunoSEQ multiplex PCR. The table shows 150,000 to 200,000 clones, with around 63% occurring only once. Specimen: naive CD4+ T cells from blood. These receptors came from a young man with type 1 diabetes. The CDR3 runs from the conserved cysteine through the conserved F or W.

V gene,J gene,CDR3 protein
TRBV13,TRBJ2-6,CASHLRTVGANVLTF
TRBV30,TRBJ1-6,CAWSLPVGNSPLHF
TRBV29-1,TRBJ2-3,CSGTSGTDTQYF
TRBV29-1,TRBJ2-1,CSVGGTSNEQFF
TRBV29-1,TRBJ2-6,CSASSGANVLTF
TRBV14,TRBJ2-7,CASSHFRDRGYEQYF
TRBV30,TRBJ2-3,CAWSPRPGDTQYF
TRBV7-2,TRBJ2-3,CASSVIRTDTQYF
TRBV29-1,TRBJ2-7,CSVGSSYEQYF
TRBV6-1,TRBJ2-7,CASSEAQGNEQYF
TRBV29-1,TRBJ1-1,CTTRRDTEAFF
TRBV5-6,TRBJ1-1,CASSLMVNTEAFF
TRBV30,TRBJ2-7,CAWSSDRGHEQYF
TRBV7-2,TRBJ2-5,CASSAGRRRETQYF
TRBV6-5,TRBJ2-7,CASRDPYGREQYF
TRBV27,TRBJ2-5,CASSLVPRGETQYF
TRBV29-1,TRBJ2-5,CSVAEGGETQYF
TRBV9,TRBJ2-1,CASSARDSSYNEQFF
TRBV18,TRBJ2-1,CASSPGTGGYNEQFF
TRBV19,TRBJ2-5,CASSIGRIEETQYF
TRBV7-2,TRBJ2-3,CASSPTSGASTDTQYF
TRBV18,TRBJ1-1,CASSPEGITEAFF
TRBV7-2,TRBJ2-1,CASSLVVGPQFF
TRBV13,TRBJ1-1,CASSLGQVNTEAFF
TRBV4-3,TRBJ2-7,CASSRRRNYEQYF
TRBV30,TRBJ1-5,CAWTGGNSNQPQHF
TRBV18,TRBJ1-6,CASSLNRVANSPLHF
TRBV29-1,TRBJ1-1,CSVEDRGRKDTEAFF
TRBV30,TRBJ1-4,CAWSRLSATNEKLFF
TRBV6-7,TRBJ1-1,CASSYVQGGTEAFF
TRBV4-3,TRBJ2-3,CASSQLLEGPDTQYF
TRBV29-1,TRBJ2-7,CSIGGSVSYEQYF
TRBV5-1,TRBJ2-5,CASSLLGLAGQETQYF
TRBV23-1,TRBJ1-5,CASSLAMHWYSNQPQHF
TRBV11-2,TRBJ2-5,CASSPGRGFQETQYF
TRBV29-1,TRBJ2-5,CSVAHIFPRQGPGETQYF
TRBV7-2,TRBJ2-1,CASSLDLNEQFF
TRBV7-2,TRBJ2-3,CASSATGDTQYF
TRBV20-1,TRBJ2-5,CSAQLARSYF
TRBV28,TRBJ2-4,CASSLQTGAKNIQYF
TRBV9,TRBJ2-1,CASSGLAGAYNEQFF
TRBV4-3,TRBJ2-7,CASSQGGANDLYEQYF
TRBV2,TRBJ1-5,CASSPRTGGYGQPQHF
TRBV4-3,TRBJ2-3,CASSQDENNRAGTTDTQYF
TRBV6-5,TRBJ2-1,CASSSGRNEQFF
TRBV4-3,TRBJ1-4,CASSQVGSSNEKLFF
TRBV7-2,TRBJ1-2,CASSLMGIGYGYTF
TRBV4-1,TRBJ2-2,CASSQEAGANTGELFF
TRBV7-9,TRBJ2-3,CASSQQRVRTDTQYF
TRBV29-1,TRBJ2-7,CSVEGGIHEQYF
TRBV30,TRBJ1-3,CAWSVQGPSGNTIYF
TRBV25-1,TRBJ2-3,CASSLWSGSTDTQYF
TRBV10-3,TRBJ2-7,CAISRTSPTYEQYF
TRBV29-1,TRBJ2-3,CSVLGGTFGTDTQYF
TRBV25-1,TRBJ2-1,CASSEQGNEQFF
TRBV7-9,TRBJ2-1,CASSLDRQGMNEQFF
TRBV30,TRBJ2-1,CAWSVGGWQFF
TRBV5-8,TRBJ2-1,CASSSDSPYNEQFF
TRBV30,TRBJ2-2,CAWKRRDTGELFF
TRBV25-1,TRBJ1-2,CASSDTRTGEDYGYTF